Listed below are T cell receptor beta chains from one sample, sequenced in a study of breast tumors, draining lymph nodes, adjacent tissues. TCRdb ran MiXCR on the multiplex PCR reads and lists one entry per CDR3 protein. The table has more than 15,000 distinct CDR3 sequences, less than 75% seen once. Material for sequencing was tumor-adjacent breast tissue. Receptors originate from a female donor with breast cancer. Some clones in this sample may be carry-over from other donors' samples. CDR3s include the opening cysteine and the closing phenylalanine or tryptophan. D genes are given only for firm matches.

CSATLAGGTDTQYF,TRBD2,TRBV20-1
CASSAGQAGSYNSPLHF,TRBD1,TRBV5-1
CATSRARSEKLFF,NA,TRBV15
CASSPGEGVGETQYF,TRBD2,TRBV7-9
CATSDLGLAGGKQFF,TRBD2,TRBV24-1
CASSLGGARKNEQFF,NA,TRBV5-8
CASSSDGYQPQHF,NA,TRBV12-3/TRBV12-4
CASSLSVNYGYTF,NA,TRBV7-9
CASSNRGSTNEELFF,TRBD1,TRBV7-2
CSARDGRNYAYTF,NA,TRBV20-1
CASSQGIDRPLNYGYTF,NA,TRBV4-3
CASSQDRGREKLFF,TRBD1,TRBV2
CASSQEGVSNTEAFF,NA,TRBV4-2
CASRPAGDNEQFF,TRBD2,TRBV2
CASRLQGFAINQPQHF,NA,TRBV6-5
CSVESEQGYNEQFF,NA,TRBV29-1
CASSEEGPGNLAYEQYF,NA,TRBV2
CASSLGLAEQYF,TRBD2,TRBV12-3/TRBV12-4
CASSEEGLAGGRTDTQYF,TRBD2,TRBV2
CASRNRETGANVLTF,NA,TRBV19
CAIPFGGQGFSSPLHF,TRBD1,TRBV15
CASSEDWRPNEKLFF,NA,TRBV2
CASSAGTGSYEQYF,NA,TRBV6-5
CASARVTNEKLFF,NA,TRBV6-5
CASSEAGVGNIQYF,NA,TRBV10-1
CSARGGASGLVGQETQYF,TRBD2,TRBV20-1
CASSLMGGSGSPLHF,NA,TRBV7-6
CASSSSLRPLHF,NA,TRBV12-3/TRBV12-4
CASSQGVRELGQPQHF,NA,TRBV3-1
CASSVVGQGYEQYF,TRBD1,TRBV2
CASSPSGYQETQYF,TRBD2,TRBV7-2
CASSSPVRANTGELFF,NA,TRBV12-3/TRBV12-4
CASSPSGIYSYEQYF,TRBD2,TRBV7-3
CAWRSTGGLSALHF,TRBD1,TRBV30
CASSPGTGGNQPQHF,TRBD1,TRBV3-1
CSASRTSSYNEQFF,TRBD2,TRBV29-1
CASSTQFAQYF,NA,TRBV7-9
CASSLEVGLGADTQYF,TRBD2,TRBV5-1
CASRRDRKGSPLHF,TRBD1,TRBV11-2
CASRRDSSNEKLFF,TRBD1,TRBV6-1
CASTLTGTGAYEQYF,TRBD1,TRBV11-2
CASSPDSQETQYF,NA,TRBV5-5
CASSLSGGTGELFF,TRBD2,TRBV12-3/TRBV12-4
CASSFSQGDTGELFF,NA,TRBV5-1
CASSSGLAGYTDTQYF,TRBD2,TRBV7-2
CASSVPPTYEQYF,NA,TRBV2
CASSHRAVKETQYF,NA,TRBV6-4
CASSSPRSDTQYF,NA,TRBV7-9
CASSSKSNSPLHF,NA,TRBV25-1
CSARSTGRGTTDTQYF,NA,TRBV20-1
CASSLILTDTQYF,NA,TRBV7-2